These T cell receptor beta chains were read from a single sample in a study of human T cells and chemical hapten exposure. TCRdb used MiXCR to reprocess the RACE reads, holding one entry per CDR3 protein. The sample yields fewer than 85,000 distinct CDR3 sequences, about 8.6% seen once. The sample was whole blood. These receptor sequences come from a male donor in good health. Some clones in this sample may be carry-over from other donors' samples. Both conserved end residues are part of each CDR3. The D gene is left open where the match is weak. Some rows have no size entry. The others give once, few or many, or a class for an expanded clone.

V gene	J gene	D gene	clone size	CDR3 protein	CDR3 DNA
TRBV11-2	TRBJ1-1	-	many	CASSLGTVRFF	TGTGCCAGCAGCTTAGGGACAGTTCGATTCTTT
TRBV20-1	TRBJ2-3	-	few	CSARSPLSADTQYF	TGCAGTGCTAGAAGCCCCCTTTCAGCAGATACGCAGTATTTT
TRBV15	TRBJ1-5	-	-	CATSRDGGLNQPQHF	TGTGCCACCAGCAGAGATGGGGGACTCAATCAGCCCCAGCATTTT
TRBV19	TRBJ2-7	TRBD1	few	CASSISGQGNAFAYEQYF	TGTGCCAGTAGTATTTCCGGACAGGGTAACGCTTTCGCCTACGAGCAGTACTTC
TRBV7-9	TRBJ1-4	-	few	CASSLGPRNEKLFF	TGTGCCAGCAGCTTAGGACCCAGAAATGAAAAACTGTTTTTT
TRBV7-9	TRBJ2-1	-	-	CASRQGQREQFF	TGTGCCAGCAGACAGGGTCAGCGCGAGCAGTTCTTC
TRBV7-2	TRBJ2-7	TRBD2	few	CASSSGGPLSYEQYF	TGTGCCAGCAGCTCGGGGGGACCTCTCTCCTACGAGCAGTACTTC
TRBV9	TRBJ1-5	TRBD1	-	CASSVDGQGPQHF	TGTGCCAGCAGCGTGGATGGACAGGGGCCCCAGCATTTT
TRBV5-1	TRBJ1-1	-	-	CASSLNLVFTEAFF	TGCGCCAGCAGCTTGAATCTGGTGTTCACTGAAGCTTTCTTT
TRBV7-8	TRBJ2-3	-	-	CASHRDAGRTDTQYF	TGTGCCAGCCATAGGGACGCCGGACGGACAGATACGCAGTATTTT
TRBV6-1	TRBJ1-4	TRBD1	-	CASRGTGDGKLFF	TGTGCCAGCAGAGGGACAGGGGATGGGAAACTGTTTTTT
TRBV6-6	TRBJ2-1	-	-	CASQDRTGDWEQFF	TGTGCCAGCCAGGACCGCACGGGAGATTGGGAGCAGTTCTTC
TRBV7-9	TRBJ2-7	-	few	CASSLAGGGELDYEQYF	TGTGCCAGCAGCTTAGCCGGAGGGGGGGAACTGGACTACGAGCAGTACTTC
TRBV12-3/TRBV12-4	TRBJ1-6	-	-	CASIEGGNNSPLHF	TGTGCCAGCATAGAGGGAGGGAATAATTCACCCCTCCACTTT
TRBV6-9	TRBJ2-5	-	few	CASSTPPTKTQYF	TGTGCCAGCAGTACCCCCCCCACAAAGACCCAGTACTTC
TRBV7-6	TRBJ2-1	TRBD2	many	CASSPPITSGGGGQQFF	TGTGCCAGCAGCCCGCCTATTACTAGCGGGGGGGGCGGTCAGCAGTTCTTC
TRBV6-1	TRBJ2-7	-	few	CASSAAYEQYF	TGTGCCAGCAGTGCTGCCTACGAGCAGTACTTC
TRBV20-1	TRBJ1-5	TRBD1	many	CSAHADRGVGQPQHF	TGCAGTGCTCACGCTGACAGGGGAGTAGGTCAGCCCCAGCATTTT
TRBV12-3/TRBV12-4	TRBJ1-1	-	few	CASNFRDNTEAFF	TGTGCCAGCAATTTCAGAGACAACACTGAAGCTTTCTTT
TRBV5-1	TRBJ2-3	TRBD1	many	CASSLAPTGDVGTDTQYF	TGCGCCAGCAGCTTGGCACCGACAGGGGACGTTGGCACAGATACGCAGTATTTT
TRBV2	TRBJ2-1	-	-	CAAGAQRYEQFF	TGTGCCGCGGGGGCCCAGCGGTATGAGCAGTTCTTC
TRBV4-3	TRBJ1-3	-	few	CASSPGPSSGNTIYF	TGCGCCAGCAGCCCCGGACCGAGCTCTGGAAACACCATATATTTT
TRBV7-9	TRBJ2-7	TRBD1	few	CASSSERTGGWYEQYF	TGTGCCAGCAGCTCTGAAAGGACAGGGGGTTGGTACGAGCAGTACTTC
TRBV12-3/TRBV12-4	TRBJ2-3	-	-	CASSFPKLRITDTQYF	TGTGCCAGCAGTTTCCCTAAACTCAGGATCACAGATACGCAGTATTTT
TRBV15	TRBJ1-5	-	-	CATSSLQSNQPQHF	TGTGCCACCAGCAGCTTACAGAGCAATCAGCCCCAGCATTTT
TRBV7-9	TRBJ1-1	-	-	CASSLEGSTGKAFF	TGTGCCAGCAGCTTAGAGGGGTCAACAGGGAAAGCTTTCTTT
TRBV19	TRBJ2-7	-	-	CASSWTESYEQYF	TGTGCCAGTAGTTGGACCGAGTCCTACGAGCAGTACTTC
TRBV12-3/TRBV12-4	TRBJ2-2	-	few	CASSLALSGRTGELFF	TGTGCCAGCAGTTTAGCGCTCTCAGGGCGGACCGGGGAGCTGTTTTTT
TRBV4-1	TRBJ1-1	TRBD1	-	CASSDTGGRNTEAFF	TGCGCCAGCAGCGATACAGGGGGCAGGAACACTGAAGCTTTCTTT
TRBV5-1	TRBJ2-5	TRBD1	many	CASRLTGEETQYF	TGCGCCAGCAGATTGACAGGGGAAGAGACCCAGTACTTC
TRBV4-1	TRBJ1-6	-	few	CASSQVTVMSPLHF	TGCGCCAGCAGCCAAGTCACAGTGATGTCACCCCTCCACTTT
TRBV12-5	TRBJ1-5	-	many	CASGLLQLDSNQPQHF	TGTGCTAGTGGTTTGCTACAGTTGGATAGCAATCAGCCCCAGCATTTT
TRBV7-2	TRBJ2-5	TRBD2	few	CASSWTSGSKETQYF	TGTGCCAGCAGCTGGACTAGCGGGAGCAAAGAGACCCAGTACTTC
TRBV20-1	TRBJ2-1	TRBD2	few	CSASPLAGGRSSYNEQFF	TGCAGTGCTAGCCCACTAGCGGGAGGGCGCAGCTCCTACAATGAGCAGTTCTTC